The 11 T cell receptor beta chains reported below all come from one sample, sequenced in a study of blood T cell repertoires in COVID-19 (dated by TCRdb to 2019 to 2021). The protocol used for the library was the immunoSEQ multiplex PCR assay. TCRdb stores this immuneACCESS table with in-frame sequences only. Part of the clones is absent; in the studies checked, under half of the shortfall reflects unresolved V genes, and no reason is known for the rest. Across this sample there are around 300,000 clones, with 75% to 95% seen only once. 1.1% of the sample belongs to the ten largest clones. Sequenced sample: PBMCs or T cells enriched from blood (not recorded which). The receptors stem from a woman in her twenties or thirties who had recovered from COVID-19.

V usage is TRBV11-2 and J usage is TRBJ2-5; 7 nucleotides match TRBD1. The CDR3 covers 14 residues. In germline, CDR1 is SGHAT, CDR2 FQNNGV. The V and J ends lost 5 bases and 0 bases, in that order; junction bases with no gene match: 3. CDR3 coding DNA: TGTGCCAGCAGCCAGACAGGGTACCAAGAGACCCAGTACTTC. Amino acid sequence: CASSQTGYQETQYF.

In its sample, this clone was seen once. The rearrangement joins TRBV3-1 (or the pseudogene TRBV3-2) to TRBJ2-1; possibly TRBD2 for D (5 bases). Trimming cost V 8 bases and J 3 bases, with 20 bases left between them. Germline CDR1 is LGHDT and CDR2 is YNNKEL (reference sequence). The CDR3 has 16 amino acids. The CDR3 here is CASCKAGGNGYNEQFF. The CDR3 DNA is TGTGCCAGCTGCAAGGCCGGAGGTAATGGCTACAATGAGCAGTTCTTC.

The V and J genes are TRBV5-4 and TRBJ2-1; a weak D match, TRBD2 (5 bases). With 3 bases removed from V and 9 bases from J, the gap between germline ends came to 19 bases. CDR1 and CDR2 from the germline V gene are SGHNT and YYREEE (reference sequence). The CDR3 loop spans 15 amino acids. The CDR3 DNA reads as TGTGCCAGCAGCTCAACATTGGAGGCTTTGGCTGAGCAGTTCTTC. The encoded protein is CASSSTLEALAEQFF.

The V gene is TRBV7-8, the J gene TRBJ1-3; D not resolved. Per germline, CDR1 SGHVS and CDR2 FQNEAQ. The CDR3 covers 15 residues. V was pared by 2 bases and J by 3 bases, with 11 bases between. The CDR3 spells CASSLTIGGGNTIYF. DNA for the CDR3: TGTGCCAGCAGCTTAACGATAGGCGGTGGAAACACCATATATTTT.

V usage is TRBV4-1 and J usage is TRBJ1-4; no clear D. V lost 2 bases and J 0 bases, leaving 10 bases between the germline ends. The CDR3 sequence is 16 residues long. Germline CDR1 is MGHRA and CDR2 is YSYEKL. The DNA for the CDR3 is TGCGCCAGCAGCCAAAATCACAGTCCAACTAATGAAAAACTGTTTTTT. It yields the protein CASSQNHSPTNEKLFF.

As regards this clone: Other nucleotide sequences in the sample specify the same CDR3. The V gene is TRBV10-1, the J gene TRBJ2-5; D gene ambiguous. Per germline, CDR1 WNHNN and CDR2 SYGVQD (reference sequence). Trimming pared 4 bases from V and 1 base from J, leaving 10 bases between. This CDR3 region has 14 residues. The CDR3 reads CASSAGGPQETQYF. The CDR3 DNA reads as TGCGCCAGCAGTGCCGGCGGCCCCCAAGAGACCCAGTACTTC.

The J gene is TRBJ1-6, the V gene TRBV28, with D uncertain. The CDR3 covers 15 residues. V lost 5 bases to trimming and J lost 7 bases, with 15 bases between them. Germline lookup yields CDR1 MDHEN and CDR2 SYDVKM. CDR3: CASSPLGTQNSPLHF. The CDR3 nucleotides are TGTGCCAGCAGTCCTTTGGGTACACAGAATTCACCCCTCCACTTT.

V gene TRBV6-5 combines with J gene TRBJ2-2; TRBD2 matches at 7 bases. The V gene's germline CDR1 is MNHEY and CDR2 SVGAGI. V was pared by 8 bases and J by 5 bases, with 5 bases of the junction left unmatched. The CDR3 extends over 13 amino acids. CDR3 residues: CASGGEVTGELFF. CDR3 in DNA: TGTGCCAGCGGGGGGGAAGTGACCGGGGAGCTGTTTTTT.

This chain links TRBV29-1 with TRBJ1-5; D is ambiguous. CDR3 length equals 14 residues. CDR1 and CDR2 (germline): SQVTM, ANQGSEA. Trimming took 4 bases from V and 0 from J, leaving 10 bases between them. CDR3 loop: CSVVSGSSNQPQHF. CDR3 DNA: TGCAGCGTTGTTTCGGGAAGTAGCAATCAGCCCCAGCATTTT. Supplemented by reference TRBV29-1 and TRBJ1-5, the full variable domain reads SAVISQKPSRDICQRGTSLTIQCQVDSQVTMMFWYRQQPGQSLTLIATANQGSEATYESGFVIDKFPISRPNLTFSTLTVSNMSPEDSSIYLCSVVSGSSNQPQHFGDGTRLSIL.

The rearrangement uses TRBV19 and TRBJ2-6; a possible D gene is TRBD2 (5 bases). The V and J ends lost 5 bases and 4 bases respectively, with 12 bases between them. Germline lookup yields CDR1 LNHDA and CDR2 SQIVND (reference sequence). The CDR3 is 15 amino acids. CDR3 nucleotides: TGTGCCAGTAGTCGGGCCGGGAACGGGGCCAACGTCCTGACTTTC. Translation: CASSRAGNGANVLTF.

The rearrangement joins TRBV15 to TRBJ2-3, with 8 nucleotides matching TRBD2. Germline CDR1 LNHNV, CDR2 YYDKDF (reference sequence). Germline trimming cut 2 bases from V and 4 bases from J; bases unmatched to any gene: 11. The CDR3 is 17 residues long. As DNA, the CDR3 is TGTGCCACCAGCAGATCCCTGACTAGCGCGAAGTCAGATACGCAGTATTTT. Translating gives CATSRSLTSAKSDTQYF. Using reference TRBV15 and TRBJ2-3 for the parts outside the CDR3, the full variable domain is DAMVIQNPRYQVTQFGKPVTLSCSQTLNHNVMYWYQQKSSQAPKLLFHYYDKDFNNEADTPDNFQSRRPNTSFCFLDIRSPGLGDTAMYLCATSRSLTSAKSDTQYFGPGTRLTVL.